These 32 T cell receptor beta chains share one sample of origin, sequenced in a study of T cells after yellow fever vaccination. TCRdb redid the calling of the 5' RACE reads with MiXCR, one entry per CDR3 protein. The sample has hundreds of thousands of distinct CDR3 sequences, 21% seen once. The material sequenced was PBMCs, taken roughly 23 days after the first yellow fever vaccination. All receptors come from a man aged 18 to 30 who received the YFV17D yellow fever vaccine.

This clonotype has more than one count but fewer than ten. This rearrangement joins TRBV9 to TRBJ2-3, with 7 bases lining up with TRBD2. Losses at the gene ends were 0 bases for V and 2 bases for J; bases not matched to a gene: 9. The CDR3 is 17 amino acids. CDR1 is SGDLS and CDR2 is YYNGEE in the germline V gene. CDR3 bases: TGTGCCAGCAGCGTAGCAACGGGGGGATCCCTCACAGATACGCAGTATTTT. This sequence encodes CASSVATGGSLTDTQYF.

This chain uses TRBV7-2 with TRBJ2-3; D possibly matches TRBD1 or TRBD2 (5 bases each). V lost 7 bases and J 5 bases, leaving 19 bases between the germline ends. The CDR3 is made up of 15 amino acids. Germline V CDR1 and CDR2: SGHTA, FQGNSA. CDR3 in amino acids: CASTLLGGLVDTQYF. In DNA, the CDR3 is TGTGCCAGCACCTTGCTTGGGGGTTTAGTAGATACGCAGTATTTT.

The chain carries TRBV5-6 and TRBJ1-2, with D perhaps TRBD1 (6 bases). Trimming pared 3 bases from V and 4 bases from J, leaving 22 bases between. CDR3 length equals 17 residues. The germline gives CDR1 SGHDT, CDR2 YYEEEE. As DNA, the CDR3 is TGTGCCAGCAGCTCCCCTCCGGGACAAGTCAGAACCTATGGCTACACCTTC. It specifies CASSSPPGQVRTYGYTF.

This clonotype was picked up one time. CDR3 bases: TGTGCCAGCAGCTTAGCGGCAGGGGTCACCGGGGAGCTGTTTTTT. As protein: CASSLAAGVTGELFF. This chain joins TRBV7-9 and TRBJ2-2; TRBD1 might be the D (6 bases). The V and J ends lost 0 bases and 4 bases respectively, with 9 bases between them. Germline V gene lookup returns CDR1 SEHNR and CDR2 FQNEAQ (reference sequence). The CDR3 is made up of 15 amino acids.

This clonotype turned up a few times. This sequence joins TRBV9 and TRBJ2-5; D uncertain. Germline CDR1 reads SGDLS; CDR2 reads YYNGEE. The CDR3 extends over 13 amino acids. Trimming left V 1 base short and J 7 bases short, with 11 bases between. CDR3 bases: TGTGCCAGCAGCGTAAGAGCACGAGGGACCCAGTACTTC. This gives the protein CASSVRARGTQYF. The variable domain in full, completed from reference TRBV9 and TRBJ2-5, reads DSGVTQTPKHLITATGQRVTLRCSPRSGDLSVYWYQQSLDQGLQFLIQYYNGEERAKGNILERFSAQQFPDLHSELNLSSLELGDSALYFCASSVRARGTQYFGPGTRLLVL.

This clonotype came up a few times. This rearrangement joins TRBV20-1 to TRBJ1-5, with D maybe TRBD1 (5 bases). The CDR3 contains 15 residues. Trimming took 1 base from V and 3 from J, leaving 13 bases between them. CDR1 and CDR2 (germline): DFQATT, SNEGSKA (reference sequence). The CDR3: CSARADQGINQPQHF. DNA for the CDR3: TGCAGTGCTAGAGCGGATCAGGGAATCAATCAGCCCCAGCATTTT.

This clonotype has more than one count but fewer than ten. As DNA, the CDR3 is TGTGCCAGCAGCCAAGAAGGGTCCGCCTATGGCTACACCTTC. Translation: CASSQEGSAYGYTF. The chain uses TRBV14 and TRBJ1-2; no reliable D call. The germline gives CDR1 SGHDN, CDR2 FVKESK. V lost 0 bases to trimming and J lost 4 bases, with 9 bases between them. This CDR3 contains 14 residues.

This clonotype showed up just a few times. The chain uses TRBV4-1 and TRBJ2-1; 8 nucleotides line up with TRBD2. This CDR3 region has 16 residues. V shed 3 bases and J 4 bases; nucleotides not matched to a gene: 8. Germline values: CDR1 MGHRA, CDR2 YSYEKL. The DNA of the CDR3 is TGCGCCAGCAGCCAGTGGCGGGGGGCAGGATACAATGAGCAGTTCTTC. It specifies CASSQWRGAGYNEQFF.

The chain has TRBV10-3 and TRBJ2-5; the match to TRBD1 covers 7 bases. The CDR3 contains 15 residues. Germline V gene lookup returns CDR1 ENHRY and CDR2 SYGVKD. J lost 2 bases, V lost 0 bases, and 3 bases had no gene match. The CDR3 DNA sequence: TGTGCCATCAGTGAGTCGGGGGACAGACAAGAGACCCAGTACTTC. Translation gives CAISESGDRQETQYF.

The chain has TRBV10-3 and TRBJ1-1; possibly TRBD1 for D (5 bases). V lost 3 bases and J lost 0, with 14 bases in between. In germline, CDR1 is ENHRY, CDR2 SYGVKD. This CDR3 is 16 amino acids long. The CDR3 DNA reads TGTGCCATCAGTGATGGGGGACGGAGAATGAACACTGAAGCTTTCTTT. Its protein is CAISDGGRRMNTEAFF.

V and J are TRBV12-3 or TRBV12-4 and TRBJ2-5; 11 bases are a match to TRBD2. The CDR3 spans 18 residues. V was clipped by 4 bases and J by 5 bases; unmatched bases: 15. This chain's CDR3 is CASSSSGGRPPSKETQYF. The CDR3 coding sequence is TGTGCCAGCAGTTCTAGCGGGGGGCGGCCACCTTCTAAGGAGACCCAGTACTTC.

This clonotype was counted many times. This rearrangement joins TRBV6-5 to TRBJ2-7; TRBD1 agrees at 8 bases. The CDR3 length is 15 residues. Unmatched junction bases numbered 3, after V lost 2 bases and J lost 0 bases. Germline-derived CDR1 and CDR2 are MNHEY and SVGAGI. CDR3 amino acids: CASSYRTGSSYEQYV. Here the CDR3 DNA reads TGTGCCAGCAGTTACCGGACAGGGAGCTCCTACGAGCAGTACGTC.

The sample holds one count of this clonotype. The chain has TRBV5-1 and TRBJ2-3; no reliable D call. Germline CDR1 reads SGHRS; CDR2 reads YFSETQ. Trimming left V 3 bases short and J 0 bases short, with 17 bases between. This CDR3 has 17 amino acids. The CDR3 region is CASSSPPPGSSTDTQYF. Here the CDR3 DNA reads TGCGCCAGCAGCTCCCCCCCCCCCGGCAGTAGCACAGATACGCAGTATTTT. The full variable domain, with the rest looked up from reference TRBV5-1 and TRBJ2-3, is KAGVTQTPRYLIKTRGQQVTLSCSPISGHRSVSWYQQTPGQGLQFLFEYFSETQRNKGNFPGRFSGRQFSNSRSEMNVSTLELGDSALYLCASSSPPPGSSTDTQYFGPGTRLTVL.

The chain's CDR3 is CASSYSAGNTEAFF. In nucleotides, the CDR3 is TGTGCCAGCAGTTACTCGGCCGGGAACACTGAAGCTTTCTTT. V and J are TRBV6-5 and TRBJ1-1, with no clear D. The germline V gene encodes CDR1 MNHEY and CDR2 SVGAGI. The CDR3 covers 14 residues. The ends were cut back, 0 bases at V and 1 base at J, with 6 bases in the middle.

This clonotype appeared a few times. CDR3 protein: CASSYARGSTDTQYF. The CDR3 DNA sequence: TGTGCCAGCAGTTACGCCAGGGGGAGCACAGATACGCAGTATTTT. The chain employs TRBV6-5 and TRBJ2-3; TRBD1 agrees at 7 bases. With 2 bases clipped from V and 0 bases from J, the junction kept 2 bases outside the gene matches. The CDR3 runs 15 residues. Germline V lookup: CDR1 MNHEY, CDR2 SVGAGI.

The chain couples TRBV9 to TRBJ2-2; D gene ambiguous. The CDR3 runs 15 residues. V was pared by 0 bases and J by 4 bases, with 10 bases between. The V gene's germline CDR1 is SGDLS and CDR2 YYNGEE. The CDR3 reads CASSVGHVGTGELFF. CDR3 nucleotides: TGTGCCAGCAGCGTAGGCCACGTGGGCACCGGGGAGCTGTTTTTT.

The gene calls are TRBV19 and TRBJ2-5; D tentatively reads TRBD1 or TRBD2 (5 bases each). Between the trimmed V and J ends, which lost 1 base and 4 bases, there was a span of 10 bases. The germline V gene encodes CDR1 LNHDA and CDR2 SQIVND (reference sequence). The length of the CDR3 is 14 residues. As DNA, the CDR3 is TGTGCCAGTAGTATAGCCCGGGGCCCAGAGACCCAGTACTTC. This gives the protein CASSIARGPETQYF.

This clonotype occurred a few times. The chain recombines TRBV6-1 with TRBJ2-2; 7 bases map to TRBD1. The CDR3 contains 16 residues. Germline CDR1 is MNHNS and CDR2 is SASEGT. Unmatched junction bases numbered 9, after V lost 6 bases and J lost 2 bases. CDR3 coding DNA: TGTGCCAGCAGACGGGCCGACAGGGAAAACACCGGGGAGCTGTTTTTT. Encoded protein: CASRRADRENTGELFF.

This chain links TRBV20-1 with TRBJ1-1; possible D gene TRBD1, 5 bases. The germline CDR1 and CDR2 sequences are DFQATT and SNEGSKA (reference sequence). V lost 6 bases and J lost 6, with 20 bases in between. The CDR3 consists of 14 residues. CDR3 region: CSANLGTVRSEAFF. Here the CDR3 DNA reads TGCAGTGCGAACCTCGGGACTGTTAGGTCTGAAGCTTTCTTT.

This clonotype was seen ten or more times. The V gene is TRBV6-1, the J gene TRBJ2-2; 9 bases are shared with TRBD1. Germline V lookup: CDR1 MNHNS, CDR2 SASEGT. This CDR3 has 14 amino acids. Germline trimming cut 6 bases from V and 3 bases from J; bases unmatched to any gene: 2. The CDR3 DNA follows: TGTGCCAGCAGCCGGGACAGGGACACCGGGGAGCTGTTTTTT. Translated, it gives CASSRDRDTGELFF.

A few counts support this clonotype. The chain links TRBV10-3 to TRBJ2-1; 8 bases are a match to TRBD1. The CDR3 has 14 residues. V was clipped by 2 bases and J by 10 bases; unmatched bases: 7. Germline CDR1 and CDR2: ENHRY and SYGVKD. The CDR3 loop reads CAISEGQGAGEQFF. For the CDR3, the DNA is TGTGCCATCAGTGAGGGTCAGGGGGCAGGGGAGCAGTTCTTC.

This rearrangement joins TRBV2 to TRBJ2-5; D may be TRBD2 (6 bases). The V end lost 11 bases, the J end lost 2 bases, and 9 bases lay between the germline ends. CDR1 is SNHLY and CDR2 is FYNNEI in the germline V gene. This CDR3 spans 11 amino acids. CDR3 DNA sequence: TGTGCCGGCGGGAAACAAGAGACCCAGTACTTC. Its translation is CAGGKQETQYF.

The chain is built from TRBV7-2 and TRBJ2-2, with D perhaps matching TRBD1 or TRBD2 (6 bases each). The V gene lost 8 bases and the J gene lost 0 bases, with 13 bases spanning the gap. In germline, CDR1 is SGHTA, CDR2 FQGNSA. This CDR3 comprises 15 residues. Written as DNA, the CDR3 is TGTGCCAGCCGGAGGGACACTTCGAACACCGGGGAGCTGTTTTTT. Its translation: CASRRDTSNTGELFF.

The chain recombines TRBV28 with TRBJ2-2, with 7 bases matching TRBD2. V shed 6 bases and J 1 base; nucleotides not matched to a gene: 2. CDR1 MDHEN and CDR2 SYDVKM come from the germline V gene. The length of the CDR3 is 14 residues. The CDR3 DNA is TGTGCCAGCAGGGGGGGGAAGAACACCGGGGAGCTGTTTTTT. Its translation is CASRGGKNTGELFF.

The chain uses TRBV7-9 and TRBJ2-7; perhaps TRBD1 as D (6 bases). The V gene's germline CDR1 is SEHNR and CDR2 FQNEAQ (reference sequence). CDR3 size: 15 residues. The germline V and J ends were trimmed by 6 bases and 0 bases, with 15 bases remaining between them. Here the CDR3 reads CASSPRPGDSYEQYF. CDR3 in DNA: TGTGCCAGCAGTCCCCGTCCAGGGGACTCCTACGAGCAGTACTTC.

This chain joins TRBV20-1 and TRBJ1-4; 8 positions match TRBD1. The germline V gene encodes CDR1 DFQATT and CDR2 SNEGSKA (reference sequence). J gave up 7 bases and V 8 bases, and 15 bases lay outside the gene matches. The CDR3 is made up of 15 amino acids. The CDR3 DNA reads TGCAGTCCTCTAAATCCGGGACAGGAGGGTGAAAAACTGTTTTTT. It is translated as CSPLNPGQEGEKLFF.

CDR3 sequence reads: CASRQATGVMNTEAFF. The CDR3 nucleotides read TGTGCCAGCAGGCAGGCGACAGGGGTTATGAACACTGAAGCTTTCTTT. The chain couples TRBV12-3 or TRBV12-4 to TRBJ1-1; 8 bases agree with TRBD1. There are 16 residues in the CDR3. V dropped 6 bases and J dropped 0; count of bases not matched to a gene: 9.

The gene calls are TRBV5-6 and TRBJ1-1; D gene ambiguous. The CDR3 runs to 11 residues. Germline CDR1 reads SGHDT; CDR2 reads YYEEEE. V was pared by 4 bases and J by 6 bases, with 7 bases between. CDR3 region: CASSVGSEAFF. DNA for the CDR3: TGTGCCAGCAGCGTGGGGTCTGAAGCTTTCTTT.

This rearrangement joins TRBV7-9 to TRBJ2-7; no definite D call. Germline loops: CDR1 SEHNR, CDR2 FQNEAQ (reference sequence). This CDR3 is built from 13 residues. V lost 5 bases and J lost 3, with 11 bases in between. CDR3 protein: CASSPRVNYEQYF. CDR3 coding DNA: TGTGCCAGCAGCCCACGAGTTAACTACGAGCAGTACTTC. Based on the CDR3 plus reference TRBV7-9 and TRBJ2-7, the full variable domain is DTGVSQNPRHKITKRGQNVTFRCDPISEHNRLYWYRQTLGQGPEFLTYFQNEAQLEKSRLLSDRFSAERPKGSFSTLEIQRTEQGDSAMYLCASSPRVNYEQYFGPGTRLTVT.

The chain carries TRBV6-2 or TRBV6-3 and TRBJ2-7; maybe TRBD1 (6 bases). Germline CDR1 reads MNHEY; CDR2 reads SVGEGT. There are 16 residues in the CDR3. V was trimmed by 6 bases and J by 0 bases, leaving 18 bases between them. The chain's CDR3 is CASRSGTGWDSYEQYF. The CDR3 region has the DNA TGTGCCAGCAGAAGTGGCACAGGGTGGGACTCCTACGAGCAGTACTTC.

V usage is TRBV20-1 and J usage is TRBJ1-6; TRBD1 matches at 9 bases. This CDR3 has 13 residues. With V trimmed by 3 bases and J by 8 bases, 2 bases remained unmatched. In germline, CDR1 is DFQATT, CDR2 SNEGSKA (reference sequence). In DNA form, the CDR3 reads TGCAGTGCTAGTAGGACAGGGGATTCACCCCTCCACTTT. Amino acids: CSASRTGDSPLHF.

The chain couples TRBV9 to TRBJ2-7; D gene ambiguous. The CDR3 is 14 amino acids. Germline V gives CDR1 SGDLS, CDR2 YYNGEE. V lost 1 base, J lost 2 bases, and 10 bases lay in between. The CDR3 coding sequence is TGTGCCAGCAGCGTAAATCAGGACGCCTACGAGCAGTACTTC. As protein: CASSVNQDAYEQYF.